The 2 T cell receptor beta chains presented below share a single source sample, sequenced in a study of beta chain features in type 1 diabetes. As every portion of the isolated RNA was reverse transcribed, the sequencing read expressed TCRB transcripts. Assay used: immunoSEQ multiplex PCR; TCRdb lists only in-frame clones, some missing. The sample includes some 900,000 clones, about a sixth of them seen just once. The material sequenced was naive CD4+ T cells from blood. The receptor source for this set is a woman between 18 and 29 years old in good health.

This clone has just a few counts. Other DNA sequences of this sample code for an identical CDR3. The J gene is TRBJ2-3, the V gene TRBV7-3; D gene unclear. Germline V gene lookup returns CDR1 SGHTA and CDR2 FQGTGA. V was trimmed by 3 bases and J by 3 bases, leaving 7 bases between them. The CDR3 length is 13 residues. The CDR3 loop reads CASSFSGTDTQYF. In DNA form, the CDR3 reads TGTGCCAGCAGCTTTTCCGGGACAGATACGCAGTATTTT. Full variable domain (missing parts from reference TRBV7-3 and TRBJ2-3): GAGVSQTPSNKVTEKGKYVELRCDPISGHTALYWYRQSLGQGPEFLIYFQGTGAADDSGLPNDRFFAVRPEGSVSTLKIQRTERGDSAVYLCASSFSGTDTQYFGPGTRLTVL.

This chain joins TRBV25-1 and TRBJ2-5, with a tentative D call TRBD1 (6 bases). Germline V CDR1 and CDR2: MGHDK, SYGVNS. Trimming left V 3 bases short and J 12 bases short, with 20 bases between. The CDR3 is 14 amino acids. The CDR3: CASSDHRASSGKYF. CDR3 nucleotide sequence: TGTGCCAGCAGTGATCACAGGGCCTCCTCTGGGAAGTACTTC.